This T cell receptor (beta chain) was identified during a study of shared clonotypes between healthy human individuals. Looking at the study overall: The study used three CD4 naive, three CD4 memory, two CD8 naive and one CD8 memory plate per donor.

CD45RO-negative, CCR7-selected cells formed the naive CD8 fraction, which excluded terminally differentiated effector memory CD45RA+ cells. Details on this clone: Its target is not known.

Some clones are missing from TCRdb's copy, which holds only in-frame ones; the method was immunoSEQ multiplex PCR. The table has almost 700,000 clones, around 90% seen once. Germline trimming cut 0 bases from V and 4 bases from J; bases unmatched to any gene: 8. The germline V gene has CDR1 SEHNR and CDR2 FQNEAQ (reference sequence). The CDR3 totals 16 residues. General observations from the study: In general, naive subsets displayed greater estimated richness than memory subsets did. Generation of non-shared clonotypes was less probable than generation of clonotypes shared by all four donors.

The clonotype was recovered from a young man in good health. This chain links TRBV7-9 with TRBJ2-5; 7 nucleotides align to TRBD1. Input material: naive CD8+ T cells sorted from blood. The CDR3, as DNA: TGTGCCAGCAGCTTAGCGCGACAGGGTACAACAGAGACCCAGTACTTC. This gives the protein CASSLARQGTTETQYF.